This passage covers 15 T cell receptor beta chains from one sample sequenced in a study of blood T cell repertoires in COVID-19 (dated by TCRdb to 2020 to 2022). Library preparation used the immunoSEQ multiplex PCR assay. Entries here come from immuneACCESS through TCRdb and include only in-frame sequences with V and J called. Some clones fail to appear in such tables; in the studies checked, an unresolved V gene covers under half of the shortfall, and the cause of the remainder is unknown. This sample holds around 100,000 clones; 80% to 90% were observed only once. The top ten constitute 2.7% of the sample. Sequenced input: PBMCs or T cells enriched from blood (not recorded which). The receptor set was obtained from a woman in her fifties or sixties who had recovered from COVID-19.

The J gene is TRBJ2-7, the V gene TRBV3-1 (or the pseudogene TRBV3-2), with 11 bases fitting TRBD2. J gave up 6 bases and V 2 bases, and 6 bases lay outside the gene matches. The CDR3 is 15 residues long. From germline, CDR1 is LGHDT and CDR2 YNNKEL (reference sequence). This CDR3 reads CASSQSLAGALEQYF. CDR3 DNA: TGTGCCAGCAGCCAATCACTAGCGGGAGCACTCGAGCAGTACTTC.

This chain uses TRBV30 with TRBJ2-5, with 7 positions matching TRBD1. Trimming at V came to 0 bases and at J to 3 bases, leaving 7 bases not matched to a gene. The CDR3 covers 15 residues. Germline V lookup: CDR1 GTSNPN, CDR2 SVGIG (reference sequence). The CDR3 region is CAWSVPTGAKETQYF. The CDR3 DNA reads TGTGCCTGGAGTGTACCCACAGGGGCAAAAGAGACCCAGTACTTC. Complete variable domain (other parts from reference TRBV30 and TRBJ2-5): SQTIHQWPATLVQPVGSPLSLECTVEGTSNPNLYWYRQAAGRGLQLLFYSVGIGQISSEVPQNLSASRPQDRQFILSSKKLLLSDSGFYLCAWSVPTGAKETQYFGPGTRLLVL.

The V and J genes are TRBV5-1 and TRBJ2-2; D is uncertain. This CDR3 has 13 amino acids. V lost 2 bases and J 6 bases, leaving 8 bases between the germline ends. CDR1 and CDR2 from the germline V gene are SGHRS and YFSETQ. The CDR3 region has the DNA TGCGCCAGCAGCTTACATATCGCCGGGGAGCTGTTTTTT. This encodes CASSLHIAGELFF.

This clone was detected many times. The chain recombines TRBV6-5 with TRBJ1-1, with D possibly matching TRBD1 (5 bases). Between the trimmed V and J ends, which lost 6 bases and 0 bases, there was a span of 14 bases. Germline loops: CDR1 MNHEY, CDR2 SVGAGI. The CDR3 spans 15 residues. The CDR3 bases are TGTGCCAGCAGATATCGACAGCACATGAACACTGAAGCTTTCTTT. This gives the protein CASRYRQHMNTEAFF.

The gene calls are TRBV5-1 and TRBJ1-2, with D uncertain. The CDR3 is 14 residues long. In germline, CDR1 is SGHRS, CDR2 YFSETQ. Trimming left V 2 bases short and J 5 bases short, with 13 bases between. This CDR3 reads CASSFEVSGYGYTF. The CDR3 region has the DNA TGCGCCAGCAGCTTTGAGGTATCTGGGTATGGCTACACCTTC.

This clone turned up a few times. This chain connects TRBV3-1 (or the pseudogene TRBV3-2) to TRBJ1-4; TRBD1 matches at 8 bases. Germline CDR1 and CDR2: LGHDT and YNNKEL (reference sequence). The CDR3 is 16 amino acids. V was clipped by 8 bases and J by 1 base; unmatched bases: 9. This CDR3 is CASGQGAGRTNEKLFF. The CDR3 coding sequence is TGTGCCAGCGGACAGGGAGCTGGTAGAACTAATGAAAAACTGTTTTTT.

This clone has just one count. The V call is TRBV27, the J call TRBJ2-7, with a weak D call TRBD2 (6 bases). Germline V CDR1 and CDR2: MNHEY, SMNVEV (reference sequence). V shed 6 bases and J shed 2 bases, with 14 bases lying between them. The CDR3 consists of 14 residues. For the CDR3, the DNA is TGTGCCAGCAGCCCAGGCCGACTAGCCTACGAGCAGTACTTC. Protein: CASSPGRLAYEQYF.

The chain is built from TRBV27 and TRBJ1-2, with TRBD1 matching 12 bases. Looked up from germline, CDR1 is MNHEY and CDR2 is SMNVEV (reference sequence). The V gene end was trimmed by 5 bases and the J gene end by 7 bases; junction bases not matched to a gene: 8. This CDR3 spans 15 amino acids. DNA of the CDR3: TGTGCCAGCAGTCCCTCCGGGACAGGGGGCCTTGGCTACACCTTC. Its protein product is CASSPSGTGGLGYTF.

The chain links TRBV29-1 to TRBJ1-1; possible D gene TRBD1, 5 bases. Germline values: CDR1 SQVTM, CDR2 ANQGSEA. The length of the CDR3 is 12 residues. Trimming removed 7 bases at V and 0 bases at J, with 9 bases between. The CDR3 DNA follows: TGCAGCGGGGGACTTATGAACACTGAAGCTTTCTTT. Amino acids: CSGGLMNTEAFF.

This clone appeared a few times. This chain uses TRBV10-3 with TRBJ1-4; D unclear. The CDR3 totals 16 residues. From germline, CDR1 is ENHRY and CDR2 SYGVKD. Trimming removed 4 bases at V and 0 bases at J, with 12 bases between. The CDR3 spells CAISAMSGATNEKLFF. The CDR3 coding sequence is TGTGCCATCAGTGCGATGTCCGGAGCAACTAATGAAAAACTGTTTTTT.

Here the CDR3 DNA reads TGCAGTGCTAGTACCAGGGTCACCGGGGAGCTGTTTTTT. This gives the protein CSASTRVTGELFF. The V and J genes are TRBV20-1 and TRBJ2-2; possibly TRBD1 for D (5 bases). V was pared by 3 bases and J by 4 bases, with 9 bases between. CDR1 is DFQATT, CDR2 SNEGSKA, per germline (reference sequence). The CDR3 is 13 residues long.

V gene TRBV2 combines with J gene TRBJ1-5; D is possibly TRBD1 (6 bases). The CDR3 is 14 residues long. V dropped 4 bases and J dropped 6 bases, with 13 bases sitting between them. Germline values: CDR1 SNHLY, CDR2 FYNNEI. The CDR3 here is CASSVEGGAQPQHF. In DNA, the CDR3 is TGTGCCAGCAGTGTGGAGGGGGGGGCTCAGCCCCAGCATTTT.

This clone showed up just once. This chain's CDR3 is CASSRSGRRGDTQYF. The CDR3 DNA reads TGTGCCAGCAGCAGGAGCGGGAGGCGAGGGGATACGCAGTATTTT. The chain employs TRBV3-1 (or the pseudogene TRBV3-2) and TRBJ2-3; TRBD2 matches 9 bases. Germline lookup yields CDR1 LGHDT and CDR2 YNNKEL (reference sequence). V was pared by 5 bases and J by 6 bases, with 9 bases of the junction left unmatched. The CDR3 has 15 residues.

The chain employs TRBV5-1 and TRBJ2-1, with TRBD2 matching 10 bases. The length of the CDR3 is 16 residues. V was clipped by 0 bases and J by 4 bases; unmatched bases: 4. Germline V gene sequence: CDR1 SGHRS, CDR2 YFSETQ. The CDR3 DNA is TGCGCCAGCAGCTTGGTGATTAGCGGGGGGTACAATGAGCAGTTCTTC. It yields the protein CASSLVISGGYNEQFF.

This chain joins TRBV18 and TRBJ1-3, with 7 bases matching TRBD1. The CDR3 loop spans 16 amino acids. The germline CDR1 and CDR2 sequences are KGHSH and LQKENI. V trimming: 3 bases; J trimming: 0 bases; junction bases outside the gene matches: 5. The CDR3 region has the DNA TGTGCCAGCTCACCCTTTGGGACAGACTCTGGAAACACCATATATTTT. It codes for CASSPFGTDSGNTIYF.